One T cell receptor beta chain is described in this entry. The data derive from a study of blood T cell repertoires in COVID-19. The overall study: COVID-19 samples from acute and convalescent phases originated in the United States, Italy and Spain. The analysed material was cDNA or gDNA that came from T cells, B-cell-depleted T cells, or PBMCs.

It was during active infection that Seattle patients were enrolled and then longitudinally followed. Original data processing: Scientists estimated how many nucleated cells there were by amplifying reference gene primers. Here immunoSEQ multiplex PCR was the method, and the copy in TCRdb shows in-frame clones only, minus some. The DNA was the basis for D and trimming; V, J and clone size are from that table. The table lists 250,000 or so clones, 85% to 90% of them singletons. This clonotype originated in a man aged 30 to 39 with COVID-19, enrolled during active disease. Sequencing used peripheral blood.

The CDR3 DNA follows: TGTGCCATCAGTGGAACAGAGAACACTGAAGCTTTCTTT. It encodes CAISGTENTEAFF. This chain joins TRBV10-3 and TRBJ1-1; no definite D call. CDR3 length: 13 amino acids. Germline CDR1 and CDR2: ENHRY and SYGVKD. The ends were cut back, 4 bases at V and 1 base at J, with 7 bases in the middle.